Listed below are T cell receptor beta chains from one sample, sequenced in a study of blood T cell repertoires in COVID-19. Sequenced by immunoSEQ multiplex PCR; TCRdb stores in-frame clones only, minus some. The profile covers about 250,000 clones, with under 90% appearing a single time and about 1.6% taken by the ten largest. Sequences were obtained from PBMCs or T cells enriched from blood (not recorded which). These receptors were obtained from a middle-aged man who had recovered from COVID-19. Each CDR3 is given with its conserved first and last residue. The D gene is left open where the match is weak. Where a row states a size, it is once, few, many or the class of an expanded clone; other rows omit it.

clone size,D gene,CDR3 length,V gene,J gene,CDR3 protein,CDR3 DNA
few,TRBD2,13,TRBV10-3,TRBJ2-5,CAIRSSGYETQYF,TGTGCCATCAGATCTAGCGGGTACGAGACCCAGTACTTC
NA,NA,11,TRBV5-6,TRBJ1-3,CASTNGNTIYF,TGTGCCAGCACCAATGGAAACACCATATATTTT
once,TRBD1,14,TRBV6-6,TRBJ1-2,CASRRTGTDYGYTF,TGTGCCAGCAGAAGGACAGGGACGGACTATGGCTACACCTTC
NA,TRBD2,16,TRBV11-2,TRBJ2-2,CASSPFEGGGTGELFF,TGTGCCAGCAGCCCATTTGAGGGCGGGGGGACCGGGGAGCTGTTTTTT
NA,NA,15,TRBV4-3,TRBJ2-7,CASSQEGQGAHEQYF,TGCGCCAGCAGCCAAGAGGGGCAGGGTGCCCACGAGCAGTACTTC
once,TRBD2,12,TRBV28,TRBJ2-7,CATTGGGYEQYF,TGTGCCACCACGGGAGGAGGCTACGAGCAGTACTTC
NA,TRBD1,18,TRBV23-1,TRBJ1-5,CASRGQGGRRRRDQPQHF,TGCGCCAGCAGAGGACAGGGGGGCCGCCGAAGGCGCGATCAGCCCCAGCATTTT
NA,NA,16,TRBV3-1/TRBV3-2,TRBJ2-1,CASSQEASSSYNEQFF,TGTGCCAGCAGCCAAGAAGCCTCGAGCTCCTACAATGAGCAGTTCTTC
NA,TRBD1,16,TRBV7-2,TRBJ1-5,CASSSRGQGANQPQHF,TGTGCCAGCAGCTCCAGGGGACAGGGGGCGAATCAGCCCCAGCATTTT
NA,TRBD2,14,TRBV7-8,TRBJ2-1,CASSPSGGSLEQFF,TGTGCCAGCAGCCCGTCGGGAGGTAGTCTTGAGCAGTTCTTC
NA,TRBD1,16,TRBV5-1,TRBJ2-1,CASSLGTGRAYNEQFF,TGCGCCAGCAGCTTGGGGACAGGTCGAGCCTACAATGAGCAGTTCTTC
NA,TRBD1,15,TRBV10-2,TRBJ2-1,CATGRGQGTYNEQFF,TGCGCCACCGGGCGTGGACAGGGCACCTACAATGAGCAGTTCTTC
NA,TRBD1,15,TRBV27,TRBJ2-2,CASSTPGQGAGELFF,TGTGCCAGCAGTACCCCGGGACAGGGGGCCGGGGAGCTGTTTTTT
NA,NA,16,TRBV7-8,TRBJ1-5,CASSLNQHLGGQPQHF,TGTGCCAGCAGCTTAAACCAACACCTCGGGGGGCAGCCCCAGCATTTT
NA,TRBD2,15,TRBV18,TRBJ2-3,CASPRETSGKDTQYF,TGTGCCAGCCCTCGCGAGACTAGCGGGAAAGATACGCAGTATTTT
NA,NA,13,TRBV28,TRBJ2-7,CASRARGRAEQYF,TGTGCCAGCAGGGCCAGGGGTAGGGCCGAGCAGTACTTC
NA,NA,12,TRBV21-1,TRBJ2-7,CASRQGKYEQYF,TGTGCCAGCAGACAGGGGAAGTACGAGCAGTACTTC
NA,TRBD1,16,TRBV4-1,TRBJ1-5,CASSQRTGNSNQPQHF,TGCGCCAGCAGCCAACGGACAGGGAATAGCAATCAGCCCCAGCATTTT
NA,NA,17,TRBV24-1,TRBJ2-7,CATAGTHSLRSSYEQYF,TGTGCCACAGCGGGTACACACTCCTTAAGGAGCTCCTACGAGCAGTACTTC
once,NA,15,TRBV2,TRBJ1-3,CASSVSRVVGNTIYF,TGTGCCAGCAGTGTATCGCGGGTCGTAGGAAACACCATATATTTT
NA,TRBD1,14,TRBV7-3,TRBJ1-3,CASSPTGGGNTIYF,TGTGCCAGCAGCCCCACAGGGGGTGGAAACACCATATATTTT
NA,NA,14,TRBV7-2,TRBJ2-7,CASSRQGGAYEQYF,TGTGCCAGCAGCCGCCAAGGGGGGGCCTACGAGCAGTACTTC
NA,TRBD1,16,TRBV6-2/TRBV6-3,TRBJ2-2,CASSQTGAANTGELFF,TGTGCCAGCAGTCAGACAGGGGCGGCGAACACCGGGGAGCTGTTTTTT
few,NA,15,TRBV11-1,TRBJ1-1,CASSLNPGLDTEAFF,TGTGCCAGCAGCTTAAATCCAGGGTTGGACACTGAAGCTTTCTTT
many,TRBD1,15,TRBV30,TRBJ2-7,CAWKGAAGFSYEQYF,TGTGCCTGGAAGGGGGCCGCAGGGTTCTCCTACGAGCAGTACTTC
NA,NA,13,TRBV5-1,TRBJ2-1,CASSLVVENEQFF,TGCGCCAGCAGCTTGGTGGTAGAAAATGAGCAGTTCTTC
NA,TRBD1,14,TRBV19,TRBJ2-7,CASSTNRGHYEQYF,TGTGCCAGTAGTACGAACAGGGGGCACTACGAGCAGTACTTC